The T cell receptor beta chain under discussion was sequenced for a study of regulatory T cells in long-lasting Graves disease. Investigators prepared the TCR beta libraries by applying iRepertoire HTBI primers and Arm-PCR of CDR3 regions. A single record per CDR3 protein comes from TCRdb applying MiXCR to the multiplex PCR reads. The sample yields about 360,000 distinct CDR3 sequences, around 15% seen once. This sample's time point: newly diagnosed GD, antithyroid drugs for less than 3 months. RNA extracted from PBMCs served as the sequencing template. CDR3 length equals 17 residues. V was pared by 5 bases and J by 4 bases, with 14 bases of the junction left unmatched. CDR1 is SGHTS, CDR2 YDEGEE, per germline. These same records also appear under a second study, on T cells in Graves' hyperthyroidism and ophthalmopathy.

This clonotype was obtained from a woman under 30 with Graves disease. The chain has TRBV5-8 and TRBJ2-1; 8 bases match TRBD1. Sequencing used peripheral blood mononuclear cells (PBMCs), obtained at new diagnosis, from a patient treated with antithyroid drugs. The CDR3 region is CASRPEWGTGLYNEQFF. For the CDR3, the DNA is TGTGCCAGCAGACCGGAGTGGGGGACAGGACTGTACAATGAGCAGTTCTTC.